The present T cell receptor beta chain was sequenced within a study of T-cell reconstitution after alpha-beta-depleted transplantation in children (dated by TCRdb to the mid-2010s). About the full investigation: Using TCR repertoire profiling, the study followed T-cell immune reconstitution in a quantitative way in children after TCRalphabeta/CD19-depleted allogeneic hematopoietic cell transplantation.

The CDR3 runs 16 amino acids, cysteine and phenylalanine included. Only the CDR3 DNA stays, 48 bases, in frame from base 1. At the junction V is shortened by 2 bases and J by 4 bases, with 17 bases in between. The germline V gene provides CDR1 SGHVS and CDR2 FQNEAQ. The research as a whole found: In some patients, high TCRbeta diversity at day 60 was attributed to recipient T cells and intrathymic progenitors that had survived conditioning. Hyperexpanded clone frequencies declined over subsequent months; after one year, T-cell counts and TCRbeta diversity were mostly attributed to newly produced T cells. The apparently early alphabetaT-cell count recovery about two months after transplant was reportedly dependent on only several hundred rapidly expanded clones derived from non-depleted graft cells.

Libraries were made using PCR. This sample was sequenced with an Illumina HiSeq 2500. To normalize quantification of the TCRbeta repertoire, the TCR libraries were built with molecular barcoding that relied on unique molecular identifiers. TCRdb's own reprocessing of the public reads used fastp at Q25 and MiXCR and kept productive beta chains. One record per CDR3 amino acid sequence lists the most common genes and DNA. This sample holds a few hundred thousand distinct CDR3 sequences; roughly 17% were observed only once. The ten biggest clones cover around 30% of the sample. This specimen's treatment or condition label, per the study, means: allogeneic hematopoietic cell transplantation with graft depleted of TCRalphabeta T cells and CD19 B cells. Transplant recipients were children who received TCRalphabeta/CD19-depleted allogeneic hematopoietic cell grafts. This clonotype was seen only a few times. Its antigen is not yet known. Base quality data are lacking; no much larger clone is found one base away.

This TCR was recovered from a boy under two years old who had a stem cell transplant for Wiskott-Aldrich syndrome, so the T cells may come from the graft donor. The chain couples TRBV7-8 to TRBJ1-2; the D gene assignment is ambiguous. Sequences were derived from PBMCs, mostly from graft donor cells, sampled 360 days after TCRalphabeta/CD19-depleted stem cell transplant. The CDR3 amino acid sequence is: CASSLSPLKAPYGYTF. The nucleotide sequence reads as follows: TGTGCCAGCAGCTTAAGCCCGTTAAAGGCCCCCTATGGCTACACCTTC. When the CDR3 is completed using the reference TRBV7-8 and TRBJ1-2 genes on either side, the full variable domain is GAGVSQSPRYKVAKRGQDVALRCDPISGHVSLFWYQQALGQGPEFLTYFQNEAQLDKSGLPSDRFFAERPEGSVSTLKIQRTQQEDSAVYLCASSLSPLKAPYGYTFGSGTRLTVV.